These 12 T cell receptor beta chains were sequenced from one sample in a study of identical twins. TCRdb recomputed calls from the 5' RACE reads with MiXCR, one row per CDR3 protein. The sample consists of roughly 250,000 distinct CDR3 sequences, 6.5% to 9% of them appearing once. These sequences were also reported in another study, on yellow fever vaccine responses in identical twins.

The sequencing sample was made of CD8+ T cells sorted from blood. All receptors come from a woman between 18 and 30 years old in good health.

V usage is TRBV4-1 and J usage is TRBJ2-1, with unresolved D. Per germline, CDR1 MGHRA and CDR2 YSYEKL. V lost 2 bases, J lost 9 bases, and 8 bases lay in between. This CDR3 contains 12 residues. CDR3 sequence (DNA): TGCGCCAGCAGCCAAATAGTTTCTGAGCAGTTCTTC. Residues: CASSQIVSEQFF.

This clonotype was detected many times. The chain has TRBV12-3 or TRBV12-4 and TRBJ2-1; 8 positions agree with TRBD1. This CDR3 is 15 amino acids long. Trimming at V came to 5 bases and at J to 1 base, leaving 4 bases not matched to a gene. In DNA form, the CDR3 reads TGTGCCAGCAGTCCTACAGGGGGGTCCTACAATGAGCAGTTCTTC. As protein: CASSPTGGSYNEQFF.

This clonotype was counted at least ten times. The genes are TRBV7-2 and TRBJ1-2; D not resolved. With 2 bases removed from V and 0 bases from J, the gap between germline ends came to 10 bases. This CDR3 is 15 amino acids long. CDR1 is SGHTA, CDR2 FQGNSA, per germline. DNA of the CDR3: TGTGCCAGCAGCTTAATAAGTGAAGCTAACTATGGCTACACCTTC. It codes for CASSLISEANYGYTF.

This clonotype was seen at least ten times. V gene TRBV6-2 or TRBV6-3 combines with J gene TRBJ2-7; the D is unclear. The germline V gene has CDR1 MNHEY and CDR2 SVGEGT. V gave up 3 bases and J gave up 2 bases, with 11 bases separating them. The CDR3 has 14 amino acids. The CDR3 bases are TGTGCCAGCAGTTATGGGCTTCCCCCCTACGAGCAGTACTTC. Translating it yields CASSYGLPPYEQYF.

This clonotype was observed many times. The J gene is TRBJ2-7, the V gene TRBV7-9, with 8 bases matching TRBD1. V gave up 1 base and J gave up 3 bases; unmatched junction bases: 11. CDR1 and CDR2 (germline): SEHNR, FQNEAQ (reference sequence). This CDR3 contains 17 residues. This chain's CDR3 is CASSLVPGTGRLYEQYF. The CDR3 DNA is TGTGCCAGCAGCTTAGTCCCTGGGACAGGACGCCTCTACGAGCAGTACTTC.

V usage is TRBV7-2 and J usage is TRBJ1-2; 7 bases line up with TRBD1. V shed 1 base, J shed 4 bases, and the junction held 12 bases outside the gene matches. This CDR3 comprises 17 residues. Germline CDR1 is SGHTA and CDR2 is FQGNSA. The chain's CDR3 is CASSLGLEDRTSYGYTF. CDR3 DNA: TGTGCCAGCAGCTTAGGTTTGGAGGACAGGACCTCCTATGGCTACACCTTC.

This clonotype was seen a few times. The J gene is TRBJ2-7, the V gene TRBV7-8; D possibly corresponds to TRBD2 (6 bases). The CDR3 length is 14 residues. Germline CDR1 and CDR2: SGHVS and FQNEAQ. V lost 2 bases and J 2 bases, leaving 10 bases between the germline ends. The CDR3 region is CASSLTAGTYEQYF. DNA of the CDR3: TGTGCCAGCAGCTTAACCGCGGGAACCTACGAGCAGTACTTC.

CDR3 sequence: CASRRMAGGGYWQETQYF. CDR3 in DNA: TGTGCCAGCAGACGAATGGCAGGGGGCGGCTATTGGCAAGAGACCCAGTACTTC. The J gene is TRBJ2-5, the V gene TRBV28; 8 positions match TRBD1. V lost 6 bases to trimming and J lost 2 bases; unmatched junction nucleotides: 17. Per germline, CDR1 MDHEN and CDR2 SYDVKM. CDR3 length: 18 residues.

The V and J genes are TRBV28 and TRBJ2-1, with D possibly TRBD2 on 6 matching bases. There are 16 residues in the CDR3. Germline V gene lookup returns CDR1 MDHEN and CDR2 SYDVKM. Between the trimmed V and J ends, which lost 3 bases and 2 bases, there was a span of 14 bases. The CDR3 nucleotides are TGTGCCAGCAGTTTGGGGGGTTTCCCCCCCTACAATGAGCAGTTCTTC. Its translation: CASSLGGFPPYNEQFF.

The chain joins TRBV6-2 or TRBV6-3 to TRBJ2-5; 10 bases match TRBD1. Trimming took 2 bases from V and 4 from J; bases not matched to a gene: 19. The CDR3 has 20 amino acids. From germline, CDR1 is MNHEY and CDR2 SVGEGT. The CDR3 sequence is CASSYNARTGGSSVGETQYF. CDR3 DNA sequence: TGTGCCAGCAGTTACAACGCCCGGACAGGGGGATCGTCGGTAGGAGAGACCCAGTACTTC.

The CDR3 DNA follows: TGTGCCAGCAGCTCCACGACAGGGCAGAACACTGAAGCTTTCTTT. Encoded protein: CASSSTTGQNTEAFF. V and J are TRBV11-2 and TRBJ1-1; 7 bases align to TRBD1. The trim removed 4 bases at V and 1 base at J, leaving 6 bases unmatched. Germline V lookup: CDR1 SGHAT, CDR2 FQNNGV. CDR3 length: 15 residues.

This clonotype was seen a few times. The V call is TRBV15, the J call TRBJ2-5, with D uncertain. CDR1 is LNHNV, CDR2 YYDKDF, per germline (reference sequence). The CDR3 has 16 residues. V lost 0 bases to trimming and J lost 2 bases, with 13 bases between them. DNA for the CDR3: TGTGCCACCAGCAGAGATTTAAAGGGCGGACAAGAGACCCAGTACTTC. The encoded protein is CATSRDLKGGQETQYF.